This TCR beta chain was sequenced during a study of cytomegalovirus exposure and HLA in healthy donors. Study-wide points: CMV serostatus alone was available as immune exposure information. According to the study, 160 or so TCR beta chains were cytomegalovirus-associated.

This clone was observed a handful of times. As yet, its antigen is unknown. The primer mix had 60 Vbeta and 13 Jbeta primers. TCRdb's copy holds only in-frame clones and misses some; the assay was immunoSEQ multiplex PCR. Among some 160,000 clones listed, over 70% were seen once. Healthy bone marrow donors made up the donor group. The origin of this receptor is a woman in her forties in good health and CMV-seronegative. Input material: PBMCs.

The CDR3 region has the DNA TGTGCCAGCAGCTTAAACAGGGACAACTCTGGAAACACCATATATTTT. As protein: CASSLNRDNSGNTIYF. V usage is TRBV5-4 and J usage is TRBJ1-3, with D possibly matching TRBD1 (6 bases). Germline CDR1 and CDR2: SGHNT and YYREEE (reference sequence). The CDR3 totals 16 residues. Trimming shortened V by 2 bases and J by 0 bases, and 12 bases separated the two germline ends.